Listed here are 5 T cell receptor beta chains from one sample, sequenced in a study of T cells in Graves' hyperthyroidism and ophthalmopathy. There were TCR beta CDR3 regions amplified from RNA transcripts. The TCR CDR3 first-round RT-PCR relied on the HTBI primer set. One entry per CDR3 protein results from TCRdb running MiXCR on the multiplex PCR reads. Of 550,000 to 850,000 distinct CDR3 sequences in the sample, around 20% were seen once. The sequenced material came from blood. The receptors were sampled from a woman aged 45-59 years with Graves' hyperthyroidism that later progressed to Graves' ophthalmopathy.

J is TRBJ2-7 and V is TRBV20-1, with D possibly matching TRBD1 (6 bases). CDR3 length: 12 residues. CDR1 is DFQATT and CDR2 is SNEGSKA in the germline V gene (reference sequence). The germline V and J ends were trimmed by 6 bases and 1 base, with 10 bases remaining between them. The chain's CDR3 is CSAADSSYEQYF. The CDR3 DNA reads as TGCAGTGCCGCGGACAGTTCCTACGAGCAGTACTTC.

This clonotype showed up many times. The rearrangement joins TRBV6-1 to TRBJ2-2; a weak D match, TRBD1 (6 bases). The V and J ends lost 4 bases and 3 bases respectively, with 15 bases between them. This CDR3 comprises 16 residues. The V gene's germline CDR1 is MNHNS and CDR2 SASEGT. CDR3 DNA sequence: TGTGCCAGCAGTGGAAACAGGGAAAAGGACACCGGGGAGCTGTTTTTT. It codes for CASSGNREKDTGELFF.

The V gene is TRBV30, the J gene TRBJ1-5; D may be TRBD1 (5 bases). V lost 8 bases and J lost 6, with 20 bases in between. In germline, CDR1 is GTSNPN, CDR2 SVGIG (reference sequence). The CDR3 sequence is 14 residues long. In nucleotides, the CDR3 is TGTGCCAGGATCTTGGGGCCAGGGAGTCAGCCCCAGCATTTT. Residues: CARILGPGSQPQHF.

This chain links TRBV2 with TRBJ1-5; D is ambiguous. The germline V gene has CDR1 SNHLY and CDR2 FYNNEI. The CDR3 loop spans 16 amino acids. Trimming shortened V by 7 bases and J by 0 bases, and 16 bases separated the two germline ends. This chain's CDR3 is CASKGNSGYSNQPQHF. The CDR3 coding sequence is TGTGCCAGCAAGGGAAACTCGGGCTATAGCAATCAGCCCCAGCATTTT. Combining the CDR3 with reference TRBV2 and TRBJ1-5 gives the whole variable domain EPEVTQTPSHQVTQMGQEVILRCVPISNHLYFYWYRQILGQKVEFLVSFYNNEISEKSEIFDDQFSVERPDGSNFTLKIRSTKLEDSAMYFCASKGNSGYSNQPQHFGDGTRLSIL.

V usage is TRBV14 and J usage is TRBJ2-5, with TRBD2 as a possible D gene (6 bases). CDR3 length: 15 amino acids. The V end lost 3 bases, the J end lost 5 bases, and 16 bases lay between the germline ends. Looked up from germline, CDR1 is SGHDN and CDR2 is FVKESK. CDR3 sequence (DNA): TGTGCCAGCAGCCAGCCCGGGGGTGCCCGCGAGACCCAGTACTTC. This codes for CASSQPGGARETQYF.